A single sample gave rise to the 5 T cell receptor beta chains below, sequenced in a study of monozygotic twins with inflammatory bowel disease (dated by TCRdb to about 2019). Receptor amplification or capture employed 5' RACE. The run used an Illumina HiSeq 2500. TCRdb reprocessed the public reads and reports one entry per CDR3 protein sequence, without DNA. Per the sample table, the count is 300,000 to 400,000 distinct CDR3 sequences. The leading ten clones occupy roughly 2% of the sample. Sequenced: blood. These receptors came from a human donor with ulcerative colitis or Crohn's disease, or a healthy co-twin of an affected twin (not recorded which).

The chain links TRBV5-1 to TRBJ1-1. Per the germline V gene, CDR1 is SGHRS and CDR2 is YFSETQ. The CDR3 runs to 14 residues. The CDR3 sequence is CASIAGPVDTEAFF.

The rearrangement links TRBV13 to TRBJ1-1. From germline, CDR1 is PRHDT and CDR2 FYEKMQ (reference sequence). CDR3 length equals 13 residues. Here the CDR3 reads CASSIAVNTEAFF.

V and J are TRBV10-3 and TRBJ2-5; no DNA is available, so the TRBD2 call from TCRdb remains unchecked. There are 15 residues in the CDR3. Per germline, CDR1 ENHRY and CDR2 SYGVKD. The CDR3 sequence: CAIMGGLAVEETQYF.

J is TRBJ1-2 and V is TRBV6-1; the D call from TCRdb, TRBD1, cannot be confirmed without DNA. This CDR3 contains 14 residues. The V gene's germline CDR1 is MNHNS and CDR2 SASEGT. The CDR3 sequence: CPQWTGRDWYGYTF.

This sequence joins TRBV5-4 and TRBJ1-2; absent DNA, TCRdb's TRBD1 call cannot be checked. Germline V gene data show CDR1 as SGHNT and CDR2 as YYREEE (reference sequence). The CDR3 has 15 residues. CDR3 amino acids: CASSFGTGQTYGYTF.